This T cell receptor beta chain was identified during a study of shared clonotypes between healthy human individuals. Terminally differentiated effector memory CD45RA+ cells were excluded from the naive CD8 cells, which were CD45RO-negative and positively selected for CCR7. Sequencing used immunoSEQ multiplex PCR; TCRdb keeps in-frame clones, though not all of them. The sample consists of some 2 million clones, roughly 94% of them appearing once. Germline V gives CDR1 LNHDA, CDR2 SQIVND (reference sequence). The CDR3 covers 13 residues. V was shortened by 4 bases and J by 2 bases, with 8 bases between the two germline ends.

Specimen: naive CD8+ T cells sorted from blood. This receptor was identified in a man aged 18 to 29 in good health. The V gene is TRBV19, the J gene TRBJ1-2; D call uncertain. In DNA, the CDR3 is TGTGCCAGTAGTACCCTAGGGAACTATGGCTACACCTTC. It yields the protein CASSTLGNYGYTF.